One and the same sample provided the 26 T cell receptor beta chains below, sequenced in a study. MiXCR, applied by TCRdb to the reads, yields one record per CDR3 protein. The sample has about 15,000 distinct CDR3 sequences, approximately 37% seen once. Sequenced: blood. The receptors shown here come from a human donor.

This clonotype was counted many times. The chain couples TRBV4-3 to TRBJ2-7; 8 bases match TRBD1. The V gene's germline CDR1 is LGHNA and CDR2 YSLEER. Trimming at V came to 1 base and at J to 1 base, leaving 9 bases not matched to a gene. The CDR3 runs 17 residues. The CDR3 reads CASSQGRGQDFSYEQYF. The CDR3 DNA is TGCGCCAGCAGCCAAGGACGGGGACAGGACTTTTCCTACGAGCAGTACTTC.

This clonotype was observed many times. The chain recombines TRBV4-3 with TRBJ2-2; D is possibly TRBD1 or TRBD2 (5 bases each). From germline, CDR1 is LGHNA and CDR2 YSLEER. The V end was cut by 0 bases, the J end by 7 bases, with 27 bases between. CDR3 length: 20 amino acids. The CDR3 is CASSQEYYRDPRRIVGELFF. In DNA, the CDR3 is TGCGCCAGCAGCCAAGAGTATTACCGGGACCCCCGTCGGATTGTCGGGGAGCTGTTTTTT.

As DNA, the CDR3 is TGCGCCAGCAGCCAAGCTCGGACAGGGAGTTCCTACAATGAGCAGTTCTTC. Protein: CASSQARTGSSYNEQFF. The gene calls are TRBV4-3 and TRBJ2-1, with 8 bases that match TRBD1. Trimming took 1 base from V and 1 from J; bases not matched to a gene: 6. The germline V gene encodes CDR1 LGHNA and CDR2 YSLEER. The CDR3 spans 17 residues.

This clonotype is categorized as medium-sized (0.01 to 0.1%). The chain recombines TRBV20-1 with TRBJ2-5, with TRBD2 identical over 10 bases. Trimming cost V 2 bases and J 5 bases; bases outside gene matches: 5. Germline CDR1 DFQATT, CDR2 SNEGSKA (reference sequence). The CDR3 spans 14 residues. The chain's CDR3 is CSARLAGEWETQYF. CDR3 nucleotide sequence: TGCAGTGCTAGACTAGCGGGAGAGTGGGAGACCCAGTACTTC.

The chain is built from TRBV12-3 or TRBV12-4 and TRBJ2-7, with TRBD1 matching 7 bases. This CDR3 spans 20 amino acids. J was trimmed by 6 bases and V by 3 bases; bases with no gene match: 26. CDR3 region: CASSFRDRRTEAYYLGEQYF. The CDR3 DNA reads TGTGCCAGCAGTTTTAGGGACAGAAGAACTGAAGCCTACTACTTGGGCGAGCAGTACTTC.

This clonotype is medium-sized (0.01 to 0.1%) within its sample. The chain links TRBV4-2 to TRBJ2-7, with 8 bases that match TRBD1. Germline-derived CDR1 and CDR2 are LGHNA and YNFKEQ. V was clipped by 3 bases and J by 1 base; unmatched bases: 8. The CDR3 contains 16 residues. The CDR3 nucleotides read TGTGCCAGCAGCCATATCTCCGGGACAGGATCCTACGAGCAGTACTTC. Its protein is CASSHISGTGSYEQYF.

V is TRBV30 and J is TRBJ2-2; D unresolved. V was shortened by 1 base and J by 7 bases, with 4 bases between the two germline ends. The CDR3 has 11 residues. Germline lookup yields CDR1 GTSNPN and CDR2 SVGIG (reference sequence). CDR3 nucleotides: TGTGCCTGGAGTGATGGCGGGGAGCTGTTTTTT. Encoded protein: CAWSDGGELFF. Full variable domain (missing parts from reference TRBV30 and TRBJ2-2): SQTIHQWPATLVQPVGSPLSLECTVEGTSNPNLYWYRQAAGRGLQLLFYSVGIGQISSEVPQNLSASRPQDRQFILSSKKLLLSDSGFYLCAWSDGGELFFGEGSRLTVL.

As to this clonotype: A much bigger clone sits one base away, suggesting this may be a read error. The V and J genes are TRBV11-1 and TRBJ2-1; the D gene could be TRBD1 or TRBD2 (5 bases each). The CDR3 extends over 13 amino acids. V lost 5 bases and J lost 10, with 15 bases in between. Per the germline V gene, CDR1 is SGHAT and CDR2 is FQDESV (reference sequence). The CDR3 bases are TGTGCCAGCAGCCGCAGGGAGACCTACGAGCAGTTCTTC. It specifies CASSRRETYEQFF.

This chain joins TRBV14 and TRBJ2-7; 9 bases are a match to TRBD2. Germline loops: CDR1 SGHDN, CDR2 FVKESK. This CDR3 has 16 amino acids. V dropped 3 bases and J dropped 0; count of bases not matched to a gene: 6. The CDR3 sequence: CASSHQTSGTSYEQYF. The CDR3 nucleotides are TGTGCCAGCAGCCATCAGACTAGCGGAACCTCCTACGAGCAGTACTTC.

This chain links TRBV20-1 with TRBJ2-1; no firm D call. Looked up from germline, CDR1 is DFQATT and CDR2 is SNEGSKA (reference sequence). Trimming took off 3 bases at V and 2 bases at J, with 23 bases between the two ends. The length of the CDR3 is 18 residues. The CDR3 region is CSASSLRHGGGTYNEQFF. For the CDR3, the DNA is TGCAGTGCTAGCAGCCTAAGACACGGTGGTGGCACCTACAATGAGCAGTTCTTC.

This chain joins TRBV4-1 and TRBJ2-6, with D maybe TRBD1 (6 bases). This CDR3 has 16 amino acids. V was shortened by 1 base and J by 5 bases, with 12 bases between the two germline ends. Germline V gene sequence: CDR1 MGHRA, CDR2 YSYEKL. The CDR3 protein is CASSQAIGDRANVLTF. The CDR3 DNA reads TGCGCCAGCAGCCAAGCTATAGGGGACAGGGCCAACGTCCTGACTTTC.

By proportion, this clonotype is medium-sized. CDR3 coding DNA: TGCGCCAGCAGCCAAGATCTAGGGGCGATCTCCTACGAGCAGTACTTC. It yields the protein CASSQDLGAISYEQYF. This chain connects TRBV4-3 to TRBJ2-7; maybe TRBD1 (5 bases). Germline V CDR1 and CDR2: LGHNA, YSLEER. The V end was cut by 0 bases, the J end by 0 bases, with 12 bases between. The CDR3 runs to 16 residues.

Concerning this clonotype itself: One base away lies a much larger clone, so this may be a sequencing read error. The rearrangement joins TRBV5-1 to TRBJ2-2; perhaps D is TRBD1 or TRBD2 (5 bases each). Germline CDR1 and CDR2: SGHRS and YFSETQ. This CDR3 is 17 amino acids long. V was shortened by 1 base and J by 5 bases, with 18 bases between the two germline ends. The CDR3 sequence: CASSLIPRKGTTGELFF. CDR3 nucleotides: TGCGCCAGCAGCTTGATCCCCAGAAAGGGGACGACCGGGGAGCTGTTTTTT.

This chain uses TRBV29-1 with TRBJ1-2; 7 bases are a match to TRBD1. The CDR3 totals 13 residues. With V trimmed by 8 bases and J by 4 bases, 10 bases remained unmatched. Germline loops: CDR1 SQVTM, CDR2 ANQGSEA. The chain's CDR3 is CSCVGTAGYGYTF. In DNA, the CDR3 is TGCAGCTGCGTTGGGACAGCAGGCTATGGCTACACCTTC.

This clonotype qualifies as medium-sized (0.01 to 0.1%). This chain uses TRBV18 with TRBJ1-5, with TRBD1 as a possible D gene (6 bases). Trimming removed 4 bases from V and 5 bases from J, with 12 bases in between. Germline values: CDR1 KGHSH, CDR2 LQKENI. The CDR3 covers 14 residues. The CDR3 sequence is CASSLLDRDQPQHF. The CDR3 nucleotides are TGTGCCAGCTCACTCTTGGACAGAGATCAGCCCCAGCATTTT. Using reference TRBV18 and TRBJ1-5 for the parts outside the CDR3, the full variable domain is NAGVMQNPRHLVRRRGQEARLRCSPMKGHSHVYWYRQLPEEGLKFMVYLQKENIIDESGMPKERFSAEFPKEGPSILRIQQVVRGDSAAYFCASSLLDRDQPQHFGDGTRLSIL.

The chain recombines TRBV4-3 with TRBJ2-4; the D gene is possibly TRBD2 (6 bases). V lost 5 bases and J lost 12, with 20 bases in between. Germline V CDR1 and CDR2: LGHNA, YSLEER. The CDR3 sequence is 14 residues long. The CDR3 spells CASSESLGGSNQYF. The CDR3 DNA follows: TGCGCCAGCAGCGAATCACTTGGAGGGAGCAATCAGTACTTC.

CDR3 DNA sequence: TGTGCCAGCAGCACGTCCCGCAGCGGCACAGATACGCAGTATTTT. Translation: CASSTSRSGTDTQYF. J is TRBJ2-3 and V is TRBV5-4, with D hard to call. The germline V and J ends were trimmed by 4 bases and 1 base, with 13 bases remaining between them. This CDR3 contains 15 residues. Germline values: CDR1 SGHNT, CDR2 YYREEE (reference sequence).

There are many counts of this clonotype. V is TRBV18 and J is TRBJ2-6, with D possibly being TRBD1 or TRBD2 (6 bases each). Looked up from germline, CDR1 is KGHSH and CDR2 is LQKENI. Trimming took 6 bases from V and 1 from J, leaving 10 bases between them. The CDR3 is made up of 15 amino acids. CDR3 coding DNA: TGTGCCAGCTCCCCGGGGGCGTCTGGGGCCAACGTCCTGACTTTC. It encodes CASSPGASGANVLTF.

This clonotype was seen a few times. The chain joins TRBV13 to TRBJ1-4; 9 bases map to TRBD1. After removal of 3 bases from V and 10 bases from J, the junction contained 6 bases not matched to a gene. The CDR3 sequence is 14 residues long. CDR1 and CDR2 from the germline V gene are PRHDT and FYEKMQ (reference sequence). CDR3 DNA: TGTGCCAGCAGCTTCCGGGACAGGGAGGTAAAACTGTTTTTT. It translates to CASSFRDREVKLFF.

The chain carries TRBV18 and TRBJ2-5; 8 bases fit TRBD2. The ends lost 3 bases at V and 1 base at J; junction bases unmatched: 16. In germline, CDR1 is KGHSH, CDR2 LQKENI. There are 19 residues in the CDR3. The CDR3 DNA reads as TGTGCCAGCTCACCGGACGGGAGGGCCGTCTTTCCCTTCCAAGAGACCCAGTACTTC. It is translated as CASSPDGRAVFPFQETQYF. Full variable domain (remainder filled in from reference TRBV18 and TRBJ2-5): NAGVMQNPRHLVRRRGQEARLRCSPMKGHSHVYWYRQLPEEGLKFMVYLQKENIIDESGMPKERFSAEFPKEGPSILRIQQVVRGDSAAYFCASSPDGRAVFPFQETQYFGPGTRLLVL.

The chain employs TRBV5-1 and TRBJ1-5, with D maybe TRBD1 (5 bases). Germline V lookup: CDR1 SGHRS, CDR2 YFSETQ. Trimming removed 4 bases at V and 1 base at J, with 9 bases between. The CDR3 is made up of 14 amino acids. This chain's CDR3 is CASSLTASNQPQHF. CDR3 DNA sequence: TGCGCCAGCAGCCTGACAGCGAGCAATCAGCCCCAGCATTTT. Using reference TRBV5-1 and TRBJ1-5 for the parts outside the CDR3, the full variable domain is KAGVTQTPRYLIKTRGQQVTLSCSPISGHRSVSWYQQTPGQGLQFLFEYFSETQRNKGNFPGRFSGRQFSNSRSEMNVSTLELGDSALYLCASSLTASNQPQHFGDGTRLSIL.

This clonotype was counted once. The chain has TRBV18 and TRBJ2-1; possibly TRBD2 for D (5 bases). This CDR3 comprises 19 residues. V lost 3 bases, J lost 6 bases, and 27 bases lay in between. CDR1 and CDR2 (germline): KGHSH, LQKENI. DNA of the CDR3: TGTGCCAGCTCACCTGGCGCCAGCAGCCAAGTTTTAGCGAGCAATGAGCAGTTCTTC. Protein: CASSPGASSQVLASNEQFF.

V and J are TRBV4-3 and TRBJ1-5; 7 nucleotides align to TRBD1. V lost 3 bases to trimming and J lost 10 bases; unmatched junction nucleotides: 12. CDR1 is LGHNA, CDR2 YSLEER, per germline. The CDR3 covers 15 residues. CDR3 sequence: CASSQEGQANSPQHF. CDR3 in DNA: TGCGCCAGCAGCCAGGAAGGACAGGCCAATTCACCCCAGCATTTT.

This clonotype was picked up many times. This chain links TRBV4-2 with TRBJ2-5; possibly TRBD2 for D (5 bases). Between the trimmed V and J ends, which lost 5 bases and 1 base, there was a span of 8 bases. This CDR3 is built from 13 residues. In germline, CDR1 is LGHNA, CDR2 YNFKEQ. Here the CDR3 reads CASSYRGQETQYF. The CDR3 coding sequence is TGTGCCAGCAGCTACCGGGGCCAAGAGACCCAGTACTTC.

This clonotype was seen repeatedly, ten times or more. The rearrangement links TRBV18 to TRBJ2-7; D is perhaps TRBD1 (5 bases). Trimming left V 3 bases short and J 7 bases short, with 10 bases between. CDR3 size: 12 residues. From germline, CDR1 is KGHSH and CDR2 LQKENI. The DNA of the CDR3 is TGTGCCAGCTCACCGCAGGGTGGTGAGCAGTACTTC. Its protein is CASSPQGGEQYF.

By frequency in the sample, this clonotype is medium-sized. One end of the junction does not line up with germline, which may come from a read error. The chain is built from TRBV7-7 and TRBJ2-5; D is perhaps TRBD1 (5 bases). The CDR3 has 15 amino acids. Germline V gene sequence: CDR1 SSHAT, CDR2 FNYEAQ (reference sequence). This CDR3 reads CASSLRFDSQETQYF. The CDR3 nucleotides read TGTGCTAGCAGCTTACGTTTTGACAGCCAAGAGACCCAGTACTTC.